The rows below give T cell receptor beta chains drawn from one sample of a study of cytomegalovirus exposure and HLA in healthy donors. Libraries were prepared by immunoSEQ multiplex PCR; TCRdb keeps only in-frame clonotypes and omits some of them. The sample contains roughly 180,000 clones, 78% of which appear only once. Sequenced: PBMCs. These receptors were obtained from a woman in her 30s in good health and CMV-seropositive. Each CDR3 is given with its conserved first and last residue. Each record gives: D gene, V gene, J gene, clone size, CDR3 length, CDR3 protein, CDR3 DNA. D genes are given only for firm matches. Not all rows give a size; the values are once, few, many and, for expanded clones, a class.

>NA|TRBV13|TRBJ1-2|NA|20
CASSLGGSLVRDSDWGGYTF
TGTGCCAGCAGCTTAGGTGGGTCACTCGTACGGGACTCCGATTGGGGTGGCTACACCTTC
>NA|TRBV5-6|TRBJ2-1|NA|16
CASSHRRGSSYNEQFF
TGTGCCAGCAGCCACCGGAGGGGAAGCTCCTACAATGAGCAGTTCTTC
>TRBD2|TRBV6-5|TRBJ2-3|NA|15
CASSYYRAGGDTQYF
TGTGCCAGCAGTTACTATCGAGCGGGGGGAGATACGCAGTATTTT
>NA|TRBV29-1|TRBJ1-2|NA|11
CSVGGEYGYTF
TGCAGCGTTGGCGGGGAATATGGCTACACCTTC
>NA|TRBV5-6|TRBJ1-5|NA|13
CASSFSPGQPQHF
TGTGCCAGCAGCTTTAGTCCCGGTCAGCCCCAGCATTTT
>NA|TRBV28|TRBJ2-2|NA|16
CASSDIPGLNTGELFF
TGTGCCAGCAGTGATATACCGGGTCTTAACACCGGGGAGCTGTTTTTT
>NA|TRBV5-5|TRBJ1-1|NA|14
CASTLWRGNTEAFF
TGTGCCAGCACATTGTGGAGGGGGAACACTGAAGCTTTCTTT
>NA|TRBV16|TRBJ1-1|NA|12
CASSKGDREAFF
TGTGCCAGCAGTAAAGGGGATAGAGAAGCTTTCTTT
>NA|TRBV29-1|TRBJ1-1|NA|14
CSAGRTGKNAEAFF
TGCAGCGCAGGCCGAACGGGGAAAAATGCTGAAGCTTTCTTT
>NA|TRBV27|TRBJ2-1|NA|15
CASRAGTQSPDEQFF
TGTGCCAGCAGAGCCGGGACTCAAAGTCCCGATGAGCAGTTCTTC
>TRBD1|TRBV5-1|TRBJ2-7|NA|15
CASSLGTGGRGEQYF
TGCGCCAGCAGCTTGGGAACAGGGGGCAGGGGCGAGCAGTACTTC
>TRBD1|TRBV6-6|TRBJ2-2|NA|15
CASNFGQGDTGELFF
TGTGCCAGCAATTTTGGACAGGGGGACACCGGGGAGCTGTTTTTT
>NA|TRBV6-6|TRBJ2-3|once|14
CASRTGLYTDTQYF
TGTGCCAGCAGGACGGGACTGTACACAGATACGCAGTATTTT
>TRBD2|TRBV19|TRBJ2-1|NA|16
CASSMGGLAGAREQFF
TGTGCCAGTAGTATGGGCGGACTAGCGGGAGCGAGGGAGCAGTTCTTC